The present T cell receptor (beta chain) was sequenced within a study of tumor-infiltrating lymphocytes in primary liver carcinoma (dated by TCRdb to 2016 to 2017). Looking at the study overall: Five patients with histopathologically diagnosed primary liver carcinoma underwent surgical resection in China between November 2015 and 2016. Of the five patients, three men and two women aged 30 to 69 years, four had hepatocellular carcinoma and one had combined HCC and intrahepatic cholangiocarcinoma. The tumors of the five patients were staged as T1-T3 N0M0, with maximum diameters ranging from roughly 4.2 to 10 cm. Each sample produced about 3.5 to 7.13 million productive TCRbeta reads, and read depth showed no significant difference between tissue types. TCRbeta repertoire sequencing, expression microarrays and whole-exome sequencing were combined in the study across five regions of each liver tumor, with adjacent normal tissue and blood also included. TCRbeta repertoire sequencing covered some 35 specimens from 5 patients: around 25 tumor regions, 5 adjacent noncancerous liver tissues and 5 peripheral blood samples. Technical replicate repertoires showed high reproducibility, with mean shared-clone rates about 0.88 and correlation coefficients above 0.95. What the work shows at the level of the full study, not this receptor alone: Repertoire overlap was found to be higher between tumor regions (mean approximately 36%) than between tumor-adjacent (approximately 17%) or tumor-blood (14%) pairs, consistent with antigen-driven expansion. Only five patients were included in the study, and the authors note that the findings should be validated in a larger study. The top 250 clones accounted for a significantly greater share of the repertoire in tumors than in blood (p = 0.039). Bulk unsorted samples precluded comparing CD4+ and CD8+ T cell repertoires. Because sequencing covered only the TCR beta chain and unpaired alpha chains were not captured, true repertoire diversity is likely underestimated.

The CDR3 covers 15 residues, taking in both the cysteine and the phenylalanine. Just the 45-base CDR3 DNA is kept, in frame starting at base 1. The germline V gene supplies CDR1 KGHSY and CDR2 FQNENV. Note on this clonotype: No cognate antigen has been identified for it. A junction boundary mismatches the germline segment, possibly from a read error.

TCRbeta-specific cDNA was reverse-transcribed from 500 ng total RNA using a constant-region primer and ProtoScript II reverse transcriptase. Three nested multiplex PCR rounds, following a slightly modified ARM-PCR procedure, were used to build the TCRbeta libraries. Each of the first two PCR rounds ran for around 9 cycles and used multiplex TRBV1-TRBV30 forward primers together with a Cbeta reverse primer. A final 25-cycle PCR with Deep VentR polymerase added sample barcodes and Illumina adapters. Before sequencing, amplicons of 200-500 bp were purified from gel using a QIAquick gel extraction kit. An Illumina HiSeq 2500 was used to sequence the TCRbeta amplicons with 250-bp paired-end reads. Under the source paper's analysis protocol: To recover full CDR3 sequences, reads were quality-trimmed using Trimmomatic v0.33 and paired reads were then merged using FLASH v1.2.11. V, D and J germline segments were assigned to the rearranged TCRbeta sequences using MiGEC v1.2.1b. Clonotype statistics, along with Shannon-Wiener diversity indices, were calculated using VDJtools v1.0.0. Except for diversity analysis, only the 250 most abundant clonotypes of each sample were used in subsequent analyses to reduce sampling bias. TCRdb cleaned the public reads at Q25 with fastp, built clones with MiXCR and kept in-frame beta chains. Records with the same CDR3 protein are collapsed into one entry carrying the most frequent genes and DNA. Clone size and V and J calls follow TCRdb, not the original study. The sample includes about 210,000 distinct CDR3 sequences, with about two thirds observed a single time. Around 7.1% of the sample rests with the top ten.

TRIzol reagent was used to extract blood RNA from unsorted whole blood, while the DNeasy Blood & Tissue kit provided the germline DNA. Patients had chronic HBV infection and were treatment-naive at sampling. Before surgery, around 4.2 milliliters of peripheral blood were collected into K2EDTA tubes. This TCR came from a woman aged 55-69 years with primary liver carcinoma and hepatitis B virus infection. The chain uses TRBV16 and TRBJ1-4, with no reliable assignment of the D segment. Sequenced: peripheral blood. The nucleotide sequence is TGTGCCAGCAGCAAATCCCGGCAGACTAATGAAAAACTGTTTTTT. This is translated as CASSKSRQTNEKLFF.